This T cell receptor (beta chain) was identified in a study of blood T cell repertoires in COVID-19. The wider study: Acute and convalescent COVID-19 specimens originated in the United States, Italy and Spain. T cells, B-cell-depleted T cells, or PBMCs supplied cDNA or gDNA.

This clone was counted a few times. Here immunoSEQ multiplex PCR was the method, and the copy in TCRdb shows in-frame clones only, minus some. The table shows about 81,000 clones, with 75% occurring only once. The origin of this receptor is a woman between 45 and 60 years old with acute or convalescent COVID-19. Sequenced material: peripheral blood.

CDR3 amino acids: CASRQQGASSGYTF. The CDR3 DNA reads TGCGCCAGCAGACAACAGGGGGCTAGCTCCGGCTACACCTTC. This chain connects TRBV5-1 to TRBJ1-2; 9 positions match TRBD1. Germline V lookup: CDR1 SGHRS, CDR2 YFSETQ. V lost 5 bases to trimming and J lost 8 bases; unmatched junction nucleotides: 10. This CDR3 contains 14 residues. Drawing the rest from reference TRBV5-1 and TRBJ1-2, the complete variable domain is KAGVTQTPRYLIKTRGQQVTLSCSPISGHRSVSWYQQTPGQGLQFLFEYFSETQRNKGNFPGRFSGRQFSNSRSEMNVSTLELGDSALYLCASRQQGASSGYTFGSGTRLTVV.